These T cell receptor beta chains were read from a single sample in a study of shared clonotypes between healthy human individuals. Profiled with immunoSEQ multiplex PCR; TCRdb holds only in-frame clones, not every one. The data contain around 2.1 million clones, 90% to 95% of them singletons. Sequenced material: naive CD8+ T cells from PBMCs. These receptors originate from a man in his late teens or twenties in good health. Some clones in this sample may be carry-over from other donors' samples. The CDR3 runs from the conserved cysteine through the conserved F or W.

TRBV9	CASSNLGTPSGNTIYF
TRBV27	CASSRSSGTARPTGELFF
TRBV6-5	CASSLRGGSYEQYF
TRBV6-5	CASSYSVPEESYEQYF
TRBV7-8	CASSSDRGPFYSEKLFF
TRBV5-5	CASSPMGRNYEQYF
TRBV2	CASSDPRAAGAGNTIYF
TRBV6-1	CASSEWGGIGEKLFF
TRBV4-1	CASSQDPSGIYEQYF
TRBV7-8	CASSLDMNTEAFF
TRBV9	CASSAGLAAHMGDTQYF
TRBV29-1	CSARGINYGYTF
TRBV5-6	CASSLGTRDTEAFF
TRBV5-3	CARSSRGGRYEQYF
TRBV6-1	CASSGGVATNEKLFF
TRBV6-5	CASSSRGSGVEAFF
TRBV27	CASSLVLNTEAFF
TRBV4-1	CASSQGVGSYNSPLHF
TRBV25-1	CASSARTSGEGNEQFF
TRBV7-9	CASSQRGDGGIYEQYF
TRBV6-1	CASQPLGDTQYF
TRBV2	CASSELPAGEYNEQFF
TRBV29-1	CSVTETGTEQYF
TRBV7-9	CASSLPPHDRQYF
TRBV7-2	CASSLIPGTTYEQYF
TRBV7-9	CASSLVGTGSYEQYF
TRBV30	CAWSPPGRPGNTIYF
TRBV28	CATKKRERDRSGNQPQHF
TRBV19	CASSISGYSNQPQHF
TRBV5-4	CASSAGQGNYEQYF
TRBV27	CASSRGTSGYEQYF
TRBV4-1	CASSQPTRGRTLYEQYF
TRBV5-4	CASSLGLAGSSYNEQFF
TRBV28	CASSLPGGAHGYTF
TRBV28	CASHTERELRRLYGYTF
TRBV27	CASSLDVGFEQYF
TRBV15	CATSRGMNTEAFF
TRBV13	CASSPRQGADEKLFF
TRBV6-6	CASRETGDSSYEQYF
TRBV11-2	CASSLERGTDTGELFF
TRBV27	CASSLSWGTQSYEQYF
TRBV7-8	CASSLEGQSNQPQHF
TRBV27	CASSNARNTGELFF
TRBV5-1	CASSPTNLPNEQFF
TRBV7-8	CASSLRVTGDLSEQYF